This T cell receptor (beta chain) is from a study of blood T cell repertoires in COVID-19 (dated by TCRdb to the early 2020s). General notes on the study: The collaborator samples originated in the United States, Italy and Spain and spanned the acute and convalescent phases of COVID-19. Sample metadata almost always included a de-identified subject ID, COVID-19 status, age in years and sex. The material from the prospective study consisted of cDNA or gDNA derived from T cells, B-cell-depleted T cells, or PBMCs. The samples were drawn from two sources: the first 160 participants of the ongoing ImmuneRACE study, and approximately 1,300 subjects contributed by 6 global collaborators. Subjects who had been exposed to COVID-19, were actively infected with it, or had recovered from it provided the deeply sampled blood TCRbeta repertoires that made up the dataset. The repertoires were released in a freely available public database intended as a resource for research on the immune response to SARS-CoV-2. Where available, HLA class I and class II types were obtained from metadata supplied by the sample provider rather than from assay-based typing.

CDR1 and CDR2 (SGHAT, FQNNGV) derive from the germline V gene. V is pared back by 5 bases and J by 2 bases, with 14 bases lying between the germline termini. Counted from cysteine to phenylalanine, this CDR3 has 15 amino acids. Of the read, only the CDR3 DNA is kept; its 45 bases are in frame from base 1. TCRbeta CDR3 regions were amplified from genomic DNA by means of the immunoSEQ Assay, a bias-controlled multiplex PCR. The authors' pipeline ran thus. Nucleated cell counts per sample were estimated from amplification of reference gene primers within the assay. Sequence reads were collapsed and filtered to measure the absolute abundance of every unique TCRbeta CDR3 rearrangement. For each sample, productive Simpson clonality was calculated as the square root of Simpson's diversity index over productive rearrangements. The table was pulled from immuneACCESS by TCRdb, which kept in-frame rearrangements only. Such tables lose some clones; where checked, under half of the loss comes from unresolved V genes, and the rest has no known cause. D and trimming come from the DNA, and the V and J calls and clone size come from that table. The sample yields over 250,000 clones; under 90% were counted once. The ten largest account for 2% to 2.5% of the sample.

To note about this clone: Its target antigen remains unknown. No much larger clone is present one base from it, and per-base qualities are unavailable.

Whole blood was collected in K2EDTA tubes by collaborating institutions according to the institutions' own protocols. For TCRbeta analysis, collaborator samples were shipped as frozen whole blood, as isolated PBMCs, or as DNA extracted from either sample type. Overall study outcomes, separate from this receptor: The quantity of clinical and demographic metadata differed by source and by participant and was supplied without curation.

The sequenced sample was peripheral blood. The clonotype comes from a man aged 45 to 65 with acute or convalescent COVID-19. The chain uses TRBV11-2 and TRBJ2-3; TRBD2 is possibly the D segment (5 matching bases). The DNA reads as follows: TGTGCCAGCAGCGGCATCAGCGGACTCACAGATACGCAGTATTTT. It encodes CASSGISGLTDTQYF. Beyond the CDR3, the reference TRBV11-2 and TRBJ2-3 genes provide the residues; the full variable domain reads: EAGVAQSPRYKIIEKRQSVAFWCNPISGHATLYWYQQILGQGPKLLIQFQNNGVVDDSQLPKDRFSAERLKGVDSTLKIQPAKLEDSAVYLCASSGISGLTDTQYFGPGTRLTVL.